The rows below give T cell receptor beta chains drawn from one sample of a study of blood T cell repertoires in COVID-19. Profiling relied on immunoSEQ multiplex PCR, and the TCRdb table lists in-frame clones only, not all of them. The sample records around 280,000 clones, roughly nine tenths being singletons. Sequenced material: PBMCs or T cells enriched from blood (not recorded which). These receptors all stem from a woman in her forties who had recovered from COVID-19. Both conserved end residues are part of each CDR3. The D gene is left open where the match is weak. A row's size may be missing; if present it is once, few, many or a size class.

clone_size d_call j_call v_call cdr3_aa cdr3_nt
. . TRBJ2-4 TRBV6-6 CASSLEIAKNIQYF TGTGCCAGCAGTCTAGAAATAGCCAAAAACATTCAGTACTTC
. . TRBJ2-7 TRBV7-8 CASRLREEGAYEQYF TGTGCCAGCAGGCTCCGGGAGGAGGGGGCCTACGAGCAGTACTTC
. TRBD1 TRBJ1-2 TRBV5-4 CASSLDGQGAYGYTF TGTGCCAGCAGCTTGGATGGACAGGGAGCCTATGGCTACACCTTC
. TRBD1 TRBJ2-7 TRBV28 CASSAPGTAAYEQYF TGTGCCAGCAGCGCGCCCGGGACAGCGGCCTACGAGCAGTACTTC
. TRBD1 TRBJ2-2 TRBV20-1 CSASRDSLRGGELFF TGCAGTGCTAGTCGGGACAGTCTAAGGGGAGGGGAGCTGTTTTTT
. . TRBJ1-4 TRBV19 CASSMAGTDGSNEKLFF TGTGCCAGTAGTATGGCGGGGACCGACGGATCTAATGAAAAACTGTTTTTT
. TRBD1 TRBJ2-7 TRBV6-7 CASSYGTGDPLQGGSVRSEQYF TGTGCCAGCAGTTACGGGACAGGCGATCCTTTACAGGGGGGTAGTGTTCGTAGCGAGCAGTACTTC
. . TRBJ1-1 TRBV5-6 CASSQEFRGTEAFF TGTGCCAGCAGTCAGGAGTTCCGGGGCACTGAAGCTTTCTTT
. . TRBJ1-4 TRBV9 CASSANIHPSPNEKLFF TGTGCCAGCAGCGCGAACATCCACCCTAGCCCTAATGAAAAACTGTTTTTT
. TRBD1 TRBJ1-3 TRBV12-3/TRBV12-4 CASRTGGRNTIYF TGTGCCAGCAGGACAGGGGGTAGAAACACCATATATTTT
once TRBD2 TRBJ2-1 TRBV6-5 CASSLSGTRGNEQFF TGTGCCAGCAGTCTATCCGGGACTAGGGGCAATGAGCAGTTCTTC
. . TRBJ2-2 TRBV5-1 CASSRGGFDTGELFF TGCGCCAGCAGCCGGGGTGGGTTCGACACCGGGGAGCTGTTTTTT
once TRBD2 TRBJ2-2 TRBV7-2 CATLRGEGRAGELFF TGTGCCACCCTACGGGGGGAGGGCCGGGCCGGGGAGCTGTTTTTT
. TRBD1 TRBJ1-2 TRBV28 CASSLPSWDSSYGYTF TGTGCCAGCAGTTTACCGAGCTGGGACAGTTCCTATGGCTACACCTTC
. . TRBJ2-5 TRBV5-1 CASSYPTRRETQYF TGCGCCAGCAGCTATCCGACTAGGCGAGAGACCCAGTACTTC
once TRBD2 TRBJ2-3 TRBV18 CASSQTGGPTDTQYF TGTGCCAGCTCACAAACGGGAGGACCCACAGATACGCAGTATTTT
. . TRBJ2-7 TRBV28 CASSFTTGGAYEQYF TGTGCCAGCAGTTTCACAACGGGCGGGGCCTACGAGCAGTACTTC
once . TRBJ2-7 TRBV27 CASSLRQDREQYF TGTGCCAGCAGTTTACGACAGGACCGCGAGCAGTACTTC
. TRBD1 TRBJ1-5 TRBV7-2 CASSLGQGRPQPQHF TGTGCCAGCAGCCTCGGACAGGGGCGTCCTCAGCCCCAGCATTTT
. TRBD2 TRBJ2-1 TRBV7-3 CASSSSRGSGSTEQFF TGTGCCAGCAGCTCCTCCCGGGGCAGCGGGAGCACCGAGCAGTTCTTC
. . TRBJ1-5 TRBV2 CASGGIYSNQPQHF TGTGCCAGCGGCGGAATTTATAGCAATCAGCCCCAGCATTTT
. . TRBJ1-2 TRBV6-5 CASSYRAGVGYTF TGTGCCAGCAGTTACCGGGCAGGGGTTGGGTACACCTTC
. TRBD2 TRBJ2-2 TRBV28 CASSLRGGRDGTGELFF TGTGCCAGCAGTTTAAGGGGCGGGAGGGACGGAACCGGGGAGCTGTTTTTT
. TRBD2 TRBJ2-3 TRBV7-3 CASSSTGGPTTDTQYF TGTGCCAGCAGCTCGACGGGAGGGCCTACCACAGATACGCAGTATTTT
. TRBD1 TRBJ1-1 TRBV7-3 CASSLRAGGERGMNTEAFF TGTGCCAGCAGCTTACGGGCAGGGGGCGAGAGAGGCATGAACACTGAAGCTTTCTTT
. . TRBJ2-5 TRBV5-4 CASSPGPQETQYF TGTGCCAGCAGCCCCGGTCCACAGGAGACCCAGTACTTC
. TRBD1 TRBJ2-3 TRBV7-2 CASSPGQGTARQYF TGTGCCAGCAGCCCGGGACAGGGGACAGCTAGGCAGTATTTT
. . TRBJ1-2 TRBV10-1 CASSAQGRYGYTF TGCGCCAGCAGTGCCCAGGGGCGGTATGGCTACACCTTC
. . TRBJ1-2 TRBV20-1 CSASEGGYTF TGCAGTGCCTCCGAGGGTGGCTACACCTTC
. . TRBJ2-1 TRBV27 CASSSQEQARYNEQFF TGTGCCAGCAGTTCCCAAGAGCAGGCAAGGTACAATGAGCAGTTCTTC
. . TRBJ1-3 TRBV14 CASSHGGAGNTIYF TGTGCCAGCAGCCACGGGGGTGCAGGAAACACCATATATTTT
. TRBD2 TRBJ2-3 TRBV19 CATDPGAGASTDTQYF TGTGCCACCGACCCGGGAGCGGGGGCTAGCACAGATACGCAGTATTTT
. . TRBJ2-4 TRBV3-1/TRBV3-2 CASSQDLSTAKNIQYF TGTGCCAGCAGCCAAGATCTAAGCACGGCCAAAAACATTCAGTACTTC
. TRBD2 TRBJ2-1 TRBV12-5 CASAPRGGKGEQFF TGTGCTAGTGCCCCCCGGGGGGGAAAGGGTGAGCAGTTCTTC
. TRBD2 TRBJ2-1 TRBV24-1 CATSAPLASGSIDEQFF TGTGCCACCAGTGCCCCTCTCGCTAGCGGGAGTATTGATGAGCAGTTCTTC
. TRBD2 TRBJ2-1 TRBV18 CASSPRALAGLNEQFF TGTGCCAGCTCACCCCGGGCCCTAGCGGGGCTTAATGAGCAGTTCTTC
. . TRBJ1-4 TRBV28 CASTDSHNEKLFF TGTGCCAGCACGGACAGCCATAATGAAAAACTGTTTTTT
. . TRBJ2-2 TRBV5-1 CASSLITGELFF TGCGCCAGCAGCTTGATAACCGGGGAGCTGTTTTTT
few . TRBJ1-5 TRBV28 CASRSHGGSNQPQHF TGTGCCAGCAGATCACATGGAGGAAGCAATCAGCCCCAGCATTTT
. . TRBJ2-2 TRBV7-3 CASSSLAIAGELFF TGTGCCAGCAGTTCCCTAGCGATTGCCGGGGAGCTGTTTTTT
. TRBD2 TRBJ2-4 TRBV13 CASSTFRVGTSRNIQYF TGTGCCAGCAGCACATTTCGTGTGGGGACTAGTCGAAACATTCAGTACTTC
. . TRBJ2-7 TRBV7-8 CASSLGRGRSYEQYF TGTGCCAGCAGCTTAGGTCGTGGGAGATCCTACGAGCAGTACTTC
. TRBD2 TRBJ2-1 TRBV27 CASSYGGGRFSEQFF TGTGCCAGCAGTTACGGGGGAGGGAGGTTCAGTGAGCAGTTCTTC